The rows below give T cell receptor beta chains drawn from one sample of a study of cytomegalovirus exposure and HLA in healthy donors. TCRdb's copy holds only in-frame clones and misses some; the assay was immunoSEQ multiplex PCR. The table gives fewer than 200,000 clones; the top ten clones make up about 1.2% of it. Input material: PBMCs. The source of these receptors is a woman aged 55-70 years in good health and CMV-seronegative. CDR3s include the opening cysteine and the closing phenylalanine or tryptophan. D genes are given only for firm matches.

V	J	D	DNA	CDR3
TRBV5-1	TRBJ2-6	.	TGCGCCAGCAGCTTGGCGGGGGATTCTGGGGCCAACGTCCTGACTTTC	CASSLAGDSGANVLTF
TRBV29-1	TRBJ2-3	.	TGCAGCGTTGGTGGGCAGCCCCGGGATACGCAGTATTTT	CSVGGQPRDTQYF
TRBV29-1	TRBJ2-1	.	TGCAGCGTTGCACCGACAGCCTACAATGAGCAGTTCTTC	CSVAPTAYNEQFF
TRBV5-1	TRBJ2-5	TRBD2	TGCGCCAGCACCCGGGGGGTGGAAGAGACCCAGTACTTC	CASTRGVEETQYF
TRBV7-9	TRBJ1-2	.	TGTGCCAGCAGCCAGGGACTACAGAACTATGGCTACACCTTC	CASSQGLQNYGYTF
TRBV2	TRBJ1-5	.	TGTGCCAAAAGGCGGCTACGGCCCCAGCATTTT	CAKRRLRPQHF
TRBV9	TRBJ1-2	.	TGTGCCAGCAGCGCTCTCTATGGCTACACCTTC	CASSALYGYTF
TRBV6-5	TRBJ1-1	.	TGTGCCAGCAAAACCTCCCGCAGGGACACTGAAGCTTTCTTT	CASKTSRRDTEAFF
TRBV7-2	TRBJ1-2	.	TGTGCCAGCAGCGTACAGGATACTAACTATGGCTACACCTTC	CASSVQDTNYGYTF
TRBV18	TRBJ1-5	TRBD1	TGTGCCAGCTCACCACCGGGGACAGGGTCTCAGCCCCAGCATTTT	CASSPPGTGSQPQHF
TRBV25-1	TRBJ2-1	.	TGTGCCAGCAGTACGTTATTGCGGAATGAGCAGTTCTTC	CASSTLLRNEQFF
TRBV2	TRBJ2-7	TRBD1	TGTGCCAGCAGTCGGAACAGGGGCTACGAGCAGTACTTC	CASSRNRGYEQYF
TRBV19	TRBJ1-2	TRBD1	TGTGCCTCAATGGGGGACAGCTTATACTATGGCTACACCTTC	CASMGDSLYYGYTF
TRBV6-5	TRBJ1-1	.	TGTGCCAGCGGAGGCGCTGAAGCTTTCTTT	CASGGAEAFF
TRBV6-1	TRBJ1-2	.	TGTGCCAGCAGTGATCAGGGATCCTATGGCTACACCTTC	CASSDQGSYGYTF
TRBV7-9	TRBJ1-1	.	TGTGCCAGCAGCGTTAGCGTCGGAAACACTGAAGCTTTCTTT	CASSVSVGNTEAFF
TRBV2	TRBJ2-7	TRBD2	TGTGCCAGCAGGGCCGAAGCGGGAGTAAAAGAGCAGTACTTC	CASRAEAGVKEQYF
TRBV6-6	TRBJ2-1	.	TGTGCCAGCAGTTACCTAACGGGTGAGCAGTTCTTC	CASSYLTGEQFF